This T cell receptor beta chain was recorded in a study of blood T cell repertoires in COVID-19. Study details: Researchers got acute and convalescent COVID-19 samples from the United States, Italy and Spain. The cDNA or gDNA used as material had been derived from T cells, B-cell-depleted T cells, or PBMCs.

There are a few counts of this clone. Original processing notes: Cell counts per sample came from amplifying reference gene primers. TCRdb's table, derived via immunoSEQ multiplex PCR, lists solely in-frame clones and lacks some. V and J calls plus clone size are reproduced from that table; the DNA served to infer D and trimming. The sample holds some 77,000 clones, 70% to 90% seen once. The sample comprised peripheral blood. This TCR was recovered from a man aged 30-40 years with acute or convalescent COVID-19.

The CDR3: CASRVSRNTEAFF. DNA of the CDR3: TGCGCCAGCAGAGTGAGTCGAAACACTGAAGCTTTCTTT. The chain is built from TRBV5-1 and TRBJ1-1, with unresolved D. The CDR3 runs 13 residues. Germline-derived CDR1 and CDR2 are SGHRS and YFSETQ. V was shortened by 5 bases and J by 2 bases, with 10 bases between the two germline ends.